The rows below give T cell receptor beta chains drawn from one sample of a study of T-cell memory formation after mild COVID-19. TCRdb itself ran the 5' RACE reads through MiXCR, one entry per CDR3 protein. The sample consists of 550,000 to 650,000 distinct CDR3 sequences, roughly 17% of them appearing once. Material for sequencing was PBMCs or a T cell subset sorted from them (not recorded which). The receptor set was obtained from an adult woman who had mild COVID-19 (a few samples of this study predate the infection). Cell type and time point are not known. The conserved cysteine and the conserved F or W are not part of the CDR3 here. Fields, in order: CDR3 protein, clone size, V gene, J gene. Clone size is given for some rows only: seen once, a few or many times, or a class if the clone is expanded.

CDR3aa: ASSFGGSGGTGELF
abundance: -
v_gene: TRBV12-3/TRBV12-4
j_gene: TRBJ2-2

CDR3aa: ASSSFIGSYEQY
abundance: few
v_gene: TRBV7-9
j_gene: TRBJ2-7

CDR3aa: SARAPGPGQY
abundance: few
v_gene: TRBV20-1
j_gene: TRBJ2-7

CDR3aa: ASSLRRGELF
abundance: -
v_gene: TRBV13
j_gene: TRBJ1-4

CDR3aa: AGRLAGTDTQY
abundance: few
v_gene: TRBV6-2/TRBV6-3
j_gene: TRBJ2-3

CDR3aa: ASRELAGPGYNEQF
abundance: few
v_gene: TRBV11-2
j_gene: TRBJ2-1

CDR3aa: ASSTGQGVGNSPLH
abundance: few
v_gene: TRBV7-2
j_gene: TRBJ1-6

CDR3aa: ASSRQGIMQY
abundance: few
v_gene: TRBV14
j_gene: TRBJ2-7

CDR3aa: ASSYPGGEGQGNEQF
abundance: -
v_gene: TRBV11-3
j_gene: TRBJ2-1

CDR3aa: ASRAIQVGQY
abundance: -
v_gene: TRBV2
j_gene: TRBJ2-7

CDR3aa: ASSPDRDWGEQY
abundance: few
v_gene: TRBV7-9
j_gene: TRBJ2-7

CDR3aa: ASSLGGLAATYNEQF
abundance: few
v_gene: TRBV5-4
j_gene: TRBJ2-1

CDR3aa: ASSYSTSGRVNEQF
abundance: -
v_gene: TRBV6-5
j_gene: TRBJ2-1

CDR3aa: ASSFDSGPRTDTQY
abundance: few
v_gene: TRBV5-1
j_gene: TRBJ2-3

CDR3aa: ASSLRGAGGYSNQPQH
abundance: -
v_gene: TRBV12-3/TRBV12-4
j_gene: TRBJ1-5

CDR3aa: ASSVGSGGPYEQY
abundance: few
v_gene: TRBV9
j_gene: TRBJ2-7

CDR3aa: ASSRKGGLGNTEAF
abundance: few
v_gene: TRBV5-1
j_gene: TRBJ1-1

CDR3aa: ATTRKQDSLLTGELF
abundance: few
v_gene: TRBV5-1
j_gene: TRBJ2-2

CDR3aa: ASSRSGSVSYNEQF
abundance: many
v_gene: TRBV6-5
j_gene: TRBJ2-1

CDR3aa: ASSLAEPGTEAF
abundance: many
v_gene: TRBV5-1
j_gene: TRBJ1-1

CDR3aa: ASSEFVTGELF
abundance: few
v_gene: TRBV6-4
j_gene: TRBJ2-2

CDR3aa: ASSSEGPYNEQF
abundance: few
v_gene: TRBV7-7
j_gene: TRBJ2-1

CDR3aa: ASSDTGGAYTGELF
abundance: -
v_gene: TRBV7-2
j_gene: TRBJ2-2

CDR3aa: ASSLWQGDYSGANVLT
abundance: few
v_gene: TRBV27
j_gene: TRBJ2-6

CDR3aa: ASSTGGTNEKLF
abundance: -
v_gene: TRBV12-3/TRBV12-4
j_gene: TRBJ1-4

CDR3aa: ASSPPGPFSNQPQH
abundance: few
v_gene: TRBV18
j_gene: TRBJ1-5

CDR3aa: ASSPEQGVGYEQY
abundance: few
v_gene: TRBV5-1
j_gene: TRBJ2-7

CDR3aa: ASRSSAEKLF
abundance: few
v_gene: TRBV5-6
j_gene: TRBJ1-4

CDR3aa: AISLDGTRGEKLF
abundance: -
v_gene: TRBV5-1
j_gene: TRBJ1-4

CDR3aa: ASSLEGDTQY
abundance: many
v_gene: TRBV5-1
j_gene: TRBJ2-3

CDR3aa: ASSQDLRWRDTDTQY
abundance: -
v_gene: TRBV3-1
j_gene: TRBJ2-3

CDR3aa: ASISLAGGSNEQF
abundance: few
v_gene: TRBV12-3/TRBV12-4
j_gene: TRBJ2-1

CDR3aa: ASSLDGGNQPQH
abundance: many
v_gene: TRBV5-1
j_gene: TRBJ1-5

CDR3aa: AWGRTSGPQETQY
abundance: few
v_gene: TRBV30
j_gene: TRBJ2-5

CDR3aa: ASSQVVEVYEQY
abundance: few
v_gene: TRBV4-1
j_gene: TRBJ2-7

CDR3aa: ASSFIETSGYEQY
abundance: few
v_gene: TRBV5-5
j_gene: TRBJ2-7

CDR3aa: ASSLRTGVEAF
abundance: few
v_gene: TRBV5-6
j_gene: TRBJ1-1

CDR3aa: ASSQYQETQY
abundance: many
v_gene: TRBV18
j_gene: TRBJ2-5

CDR3aa: ASSPWVFRPNTEAF
abundance: few
v_gene: TRBV5-5
j_gene: TRBJ1-1

CDR3aa: ASSQAGENGYT
abundance: -
v_gene: TRBV4-2
j_gene: TRBJ1-2

CDR3aa: ASSLKAVNTDTQY
abundance: few
v_gene: TRBV12-3/TRBV12-4
j_gene: TRBJ2-3

CDR3aa: SGFSGRDYEQY
abundance: -
v_gene: TRBV29-1
j_gene: TRBJ2-7

CDR3aa: ATSDSWDRGQGETQY
abundance: -
v_gene: TRBV24-1
j_gene: TRBJ2-5

CDR3aa: ASSQIDRLYEQY
abundance: many
v_gene: TRBV7-9
j_gene: TRBJ2-7

CDR3aa: ASSFHRGVGSPLH
abundance: -
v_gene: TRBV7-9
j_gene: TRBJ1-6

CDR3aa: ASSFLTYTGELF
abundance: -
v_gene: TRBV5-6
j_gene: TRBJ2-2

CDR3aa: ASSFRVANTGELF
abundance: -
v_gene: TRBV11-3
j_gene: TRBJ2-2

CDR3aa: ASSWVAGEGTGELF
abundance: few
v_gene: TRBV11-2
j_gene: TRBJ2-2

CDR3aa: ASARGYTGPTDTQY
abundance: -
v_gene: TRBV6-2/TRBV6-3
j_gene: TRBJ2-3

CDR3aa: ASSPIWGGIGEQY
abundance: -
v_gene: TRBV3-1
j_gene: TRBJ2-7

CDR3aa: AWSWGYGYT
abundance: -
v_gene: TRBV30
j_gene: TRBJ1-2

CDR3aa: ASSLGTDANTEAF
abundance: few
v_gene: TRBV5-1
j_gene: TRBJ1-1

CDR3aa: ATSDLSAGWDTGELF
abundance: -
v_gene: TRBV24-1
j_gene: TRBJ2-2

CDR3aa: ASSRDRVETQY
abundance: few
v_gene: TRBV7-3
j_gene: TRBJ2-5

CDR3aa: ASSPGLAGADTQY
abundance: many
v_gene: TRBV7-9
j_gene: TRBJ2-3

CDR3aa: ASSPALQTRGNTIY
abundance: -
v_gene: TRBV5-1
j_gene: TRBJ1-3

CDR3aa: ASSRLQGRGEETQY
abundance: few
v_gene: TRBV5-6
j_gene: TRBJ2-5

CDR3aa: ASSQELNTEAF
abundance: -
v_gene: TRBV14
j_gene: TRBJ1-1

CDR3aa: ATSRGWEGVEQY
abundance: -
v_gene: TRBV15
j_gene: TRBJ2-7

CDR3aa: SVLLASYEQY
abundance: few
v_gene: TRBV29-1
j_gene: TRBJ2-7